This T cell receptor beta chain came from a study of blood T cells in healthy people across ages. Overall study findings and caveats: With naive T cell percentage, TCR beta diversity showed a strong correlation.

V shed 10 bases, J shed 3 bases, and the junction held 8 bases outside the gene matches. The germline V gene has CDR1 MNHNY and CDR2 SVGAGI (reference sequence). The CDR3 has 14 residues. Details on this clonotype: Its target is unknown.

A sample-barcoded 5' primer and a J-beta primer mix were used in a second PCR of roughly 7 to 11 cycles. Paired-end reads containing CDR3 totaled no fewer than 3 million for each sample. TCRdb itself ran the 5' RACE reads through MiXCR, one entry per CDR3 protein. The table lists roughly 1.5 million distinct CDR3 sequences, approximately 39% of them singletons. This TCR derives from a woman younger than 30 in good health. This sequence joins TRBV6-6 and TRBJ1-5; 8 bases align to TRBD1. Sequencing was carried out using blood. As DNA, the CDR3 is TGTGCCACCCAAATGGACAGGGACAATCAGCCCCAGCATTTT. As protein: CATQMDRDNQPQHF.